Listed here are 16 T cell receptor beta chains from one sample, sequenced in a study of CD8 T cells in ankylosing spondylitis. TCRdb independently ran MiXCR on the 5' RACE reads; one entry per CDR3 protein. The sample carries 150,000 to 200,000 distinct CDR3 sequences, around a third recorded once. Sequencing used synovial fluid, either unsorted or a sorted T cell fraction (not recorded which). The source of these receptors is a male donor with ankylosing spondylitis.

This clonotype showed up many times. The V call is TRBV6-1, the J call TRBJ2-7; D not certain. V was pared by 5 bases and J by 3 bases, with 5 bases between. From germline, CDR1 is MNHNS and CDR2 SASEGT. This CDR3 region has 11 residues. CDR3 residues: CASSPHYEQYF. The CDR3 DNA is TGTGCCAGCAGTCCCCACTACGAGCAGTACTTC.

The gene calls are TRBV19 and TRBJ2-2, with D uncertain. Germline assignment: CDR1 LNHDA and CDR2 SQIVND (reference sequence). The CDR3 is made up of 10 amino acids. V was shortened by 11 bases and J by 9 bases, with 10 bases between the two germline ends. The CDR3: CAGTDRELFF. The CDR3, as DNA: TGTGCCGGAACAGACAGGGAGCTGTTTTTT.

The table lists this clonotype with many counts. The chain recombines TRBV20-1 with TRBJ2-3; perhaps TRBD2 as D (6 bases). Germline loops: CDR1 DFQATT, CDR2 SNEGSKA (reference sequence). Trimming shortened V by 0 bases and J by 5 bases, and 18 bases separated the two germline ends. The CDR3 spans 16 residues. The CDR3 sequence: CSARDAGTAYGDTQYF. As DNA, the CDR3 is TGCAGTGCTAGAGATGCCGGGACTGCCTATGGAGATACGCAGTATTTT.

Here the CDR3 DNA reads TGTGCCAGCCAACTAGCGTCGAGCACAGATACGCAGTATTTT. This codes for CASQLASSTDTQYF. This chain links TRBV12-3 or TRBV12-4 with TRBJ2-3, with 7 bases identical to TRBD2. Losses at the gene ends were 8 bases for V and 0 bases for J; bases not matched to a gene: 5. The CDR3 spans 14 residues.

The CDR3, as DNA: TGCGCCAGCAGCCCCGGTAAGCACGAGCAGTTCTTC. This gives the protein CASSPGKHEQFF. The chain has TRBV5-1 and TRBJ2-1, with no clear D. Germline V lookup: CDR1 SGHRS, CDR2 YFSETQ. Between the trimmed V and J ends, which lost 4 bases and 10 bases, there was a span of 12 bases. The CDR3 spans 12 residues.

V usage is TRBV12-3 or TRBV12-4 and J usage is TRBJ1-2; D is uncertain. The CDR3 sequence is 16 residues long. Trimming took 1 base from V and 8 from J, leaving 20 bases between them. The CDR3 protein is CASSLGPGDSYDGYTF. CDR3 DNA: TGTGCCAGCAGTTTAGGGCCAGGTGATTCCTATGACGGCTACACCTTC.

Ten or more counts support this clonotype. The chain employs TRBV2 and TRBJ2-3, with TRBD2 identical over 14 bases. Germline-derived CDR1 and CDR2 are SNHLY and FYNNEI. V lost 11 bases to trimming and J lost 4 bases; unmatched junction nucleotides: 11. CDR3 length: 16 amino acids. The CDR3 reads CAPRGTSGGKADTQYF. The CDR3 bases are TGTGCCCCCAGGGGGACTAGCGGGGGCAAAGCAGATACGCAGTATTTT.

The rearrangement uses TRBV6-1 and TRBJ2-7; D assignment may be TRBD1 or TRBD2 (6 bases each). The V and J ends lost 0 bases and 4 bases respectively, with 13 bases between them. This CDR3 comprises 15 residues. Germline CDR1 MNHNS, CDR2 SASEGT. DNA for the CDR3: TGTGCCAGCAGTGAAGCCCCTCAGGGGAGGTACGAGCAGTACTTC. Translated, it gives CASSEAPQGRYEQYF.

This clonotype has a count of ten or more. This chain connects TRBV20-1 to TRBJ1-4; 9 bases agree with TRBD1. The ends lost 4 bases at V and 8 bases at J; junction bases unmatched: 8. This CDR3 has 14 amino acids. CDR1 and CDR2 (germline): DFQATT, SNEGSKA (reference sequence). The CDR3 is CSATGTGWGEKLFF. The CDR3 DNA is TGCAGTGCTACGGGGACAGGGTGGGGAGAAAAACTGTTTTTT.

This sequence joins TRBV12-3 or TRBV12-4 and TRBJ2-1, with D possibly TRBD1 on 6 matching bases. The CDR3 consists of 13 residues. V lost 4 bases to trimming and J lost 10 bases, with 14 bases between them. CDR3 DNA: TGTGCCAGCAGTTACAATTCACAGGGAGAGCAGTTCTTC. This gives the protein CASSYNSQGEQFF.

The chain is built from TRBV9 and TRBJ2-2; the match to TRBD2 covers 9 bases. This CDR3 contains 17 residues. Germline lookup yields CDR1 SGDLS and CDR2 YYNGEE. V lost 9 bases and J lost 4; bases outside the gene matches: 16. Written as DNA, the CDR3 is TGTGCCACCTCTCCAGGGCGCGGGGGGGGCGTCACCGGGGAGCTGTTTTTT. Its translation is CATSPGRGGGVTGELFF.

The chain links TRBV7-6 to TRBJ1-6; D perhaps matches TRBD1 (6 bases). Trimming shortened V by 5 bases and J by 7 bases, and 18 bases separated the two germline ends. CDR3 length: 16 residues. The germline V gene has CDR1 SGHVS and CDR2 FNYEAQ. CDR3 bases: TGTGCCAGCAGCCCAAGTGGTACAGGGTGGAATTCACCCCTCCACTTT. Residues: CASSPSGTGWNSPLHF.

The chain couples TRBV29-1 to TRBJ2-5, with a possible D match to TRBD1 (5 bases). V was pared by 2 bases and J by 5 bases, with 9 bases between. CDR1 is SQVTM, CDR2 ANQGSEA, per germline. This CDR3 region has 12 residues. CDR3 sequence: CSVEQGSETQYF. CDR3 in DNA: TGCAGCGTTGAACAGGGATCTGAGACCCAGTACTTC.

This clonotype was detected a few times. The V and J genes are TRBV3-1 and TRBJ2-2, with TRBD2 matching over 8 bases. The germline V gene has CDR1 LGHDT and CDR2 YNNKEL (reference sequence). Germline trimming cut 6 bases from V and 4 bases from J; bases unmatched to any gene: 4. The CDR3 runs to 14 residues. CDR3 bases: TGTGCCAGCAGGTCGGGGGGGACCACCGGGGAGCTGTTTTTT. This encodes CASRSGGTTGELFF. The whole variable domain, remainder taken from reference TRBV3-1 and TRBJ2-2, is DTAVSQTPKYLVTQMGNDKSIKCEQNLGHDTMYWYKQDSKKFLKIMFSYNNKELIINETVPNRFSPKSPDKAHLNLHINSLELGDSAVYFCASRSGGTTGELFFGEGSRLTVL.

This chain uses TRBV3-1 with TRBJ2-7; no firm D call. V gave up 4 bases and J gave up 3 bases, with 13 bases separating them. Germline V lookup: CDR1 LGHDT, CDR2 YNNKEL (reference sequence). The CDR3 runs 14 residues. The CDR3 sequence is CASSLPGLGYEQYF. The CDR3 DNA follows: TGTGCCAGCAGCCTCCCGGGTTTAGGCTACGAGCAGTACTTC.

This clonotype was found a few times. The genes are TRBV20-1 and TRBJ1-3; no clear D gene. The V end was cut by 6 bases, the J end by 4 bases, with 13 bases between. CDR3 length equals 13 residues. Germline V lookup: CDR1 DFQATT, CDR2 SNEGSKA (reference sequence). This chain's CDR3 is CSAVSAAGNTIYF. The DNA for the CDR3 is TGCAGTGCCGTCTCGGCCGCCGGAAACACCATATATTTT.